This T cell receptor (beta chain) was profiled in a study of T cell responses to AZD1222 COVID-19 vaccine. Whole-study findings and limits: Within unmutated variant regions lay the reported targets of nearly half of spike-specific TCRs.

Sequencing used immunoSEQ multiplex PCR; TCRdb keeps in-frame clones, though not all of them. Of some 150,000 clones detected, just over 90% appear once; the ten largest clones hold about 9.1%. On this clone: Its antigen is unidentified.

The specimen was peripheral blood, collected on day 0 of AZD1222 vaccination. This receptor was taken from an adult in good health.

CDR3 nucleotide sequence: TGCAGCGTTGAGCGCCGGGACAATGAGCAGTTCTTC. Protein product: CSVERRDNEQFF. The rearrangement links TRBV29-1 to TRBJ2-1, with D hard to call. The germline CDR1 and CDR2 sequences are SQVTM and ANQGSEA. CDR3 length: 12 residues. The ends were cut back, 3 bases at V and 5 bases at J, with 8 bases in the middle.